Listed below are T cell receptor beta chains from one sample, sequenced in a study of blood T cells in healthy people across ages. TCRdb re-derived calls from the 5' RACE reads in MiXCR, one entry per CDR3 protein. The repertoire holds 650,000 to 700,000 distinct CDR3 sequences, with 40% to 65% as singletons. Input material: blood. Source of these receptors: an elderly woman in good health. The CDR3 runs from the conserved cysteine through the conserved F or W. Fields, in order: clone size, V gene, J gene, CDR3 protein. Expanded clones are given a class, and other clones once, few, many or no size at all.

abundance: few
v_gene: TRBV6-2/TRBV6-3
j_gene: TRBJ2-7
CDR3aa: CASSYLDYSYEQYF

abundance: .
v_gene: TRBV29-1
j_gene: TRBJ2-5
CDR3aa: CSVGINRGQEAQYF

abundance: .
v_gene: TRBV5-1
j_gene: .
CDR3aa: CPQHEQYF

abundance: .
v_gene: TRBV12-3/TRBV12-4
j_gene: TRBJ2-7
CDR3aa: CASSLKGTGIYEQYF

abundance: .
v_gene: TRBV14
j_gene: TRBJ2-5
CDR3aa: CASSPQILARLLQETQYF

abundance: .
v_gene: TRBV20-1
j_gene: TRBJ2-2
CDR3aa: CSARDPSGADTGELFF

abundance: many
v_gene: TRBV20-1
j_gene: TRBJ2-7
CDR3aa: CSARKGQGYYEQYF

abundance: few
v_gene: TRBV28
j_gene: TRBJ2-1
CDR3aa: CASSLTLEQFF

abundance: .
v_gene: TRBV27
j_gene: .
CDR3aa: CVSSPSPGPPGEQYF

abundance: once
v_gene: TRBV10-3
j_gene: TRBJ2-5
CDR3aa: CAIKGRERESYYEQYF

abundance: .
v_gene: TRBV6-6
j_gene: TRBJ1-2
CDR3aa: CAGGTGGRFYGHTF

abundance: many
v_gene: TRBV28
j_gene: TRBJ2-3
CDR3aa: CASSFTSTPDTQYF

abundance: few
v_gene: TRBV6-1
j_gene: TRBJ2-2
CDR3aa: CASSVMATGELFF

abundance: .
v_gene: TRBV28
j_gene: TRBJ1-1
CDR3aa: CASVTGTDGNTEAFF

abundance: few
v_gene: TRBV10-3
j_gene: .
CDR3aa: CAISERVGSYEQYF

abundance: many
v_gene: TRBV10-2
j_gene: TRBJ2-7
CDR3aa: CASSDTGAYEQYF

abundance: .
v_gene: TRBV20-1
j_gene: TRBJ2-1
CDR3aa: CSARDGTDHNEQFF

abundance: .
v_gene: TRBV12-3/TRBV12-4
j_gene: TRBJ2-5
CDR3aa: CASSYPGDQETQYF

abundance: many
v_gene: TRBV3-1
j_gene: TRBJ2-1
CDR3aa: CASTPLAGGPHEQFF

abundance: .
v_gene: TRBV13
j_gene: TRBJ1-2
CDR3aa: CASSFGTDLKGYTF

abundance: few
v_gene: TRBV4-2
j_gene: TRBJ2-5
CDR3aa: CASSQANGAEWDNEQYF

abundance: few
v_gene: TRBV5-1
j_gene: TRBJ2-1
CDR3aa: CASSSMTSGSYNEQFF

abundance: .
v_gene: TRBV10-3
j_gene: TRBJ2-3
CDR3aa: CAITPAGRGTDTQYF

abundance: .
v_gene: TRBV20-1
j_gene: TRBJ2-2
CDR3aa: CSARRPPQNTGELFF

abundance: many
v_gene: TRBV7-2
j_gene: TRBJ2-2
CDR3aa: CASSTRPQAGELFF

abundance: .
v_gene: TRBV28
j_gene: TRBJ2-2
CDR3aa: CASSLVGGELFF

abundance: few
v_gene: TRBV10-3
j_gene: TRBJ1-1
CDR3aa: CAISGGGAFF

abundance: .
v_gene: TRBV10-3
j_gene: TRBJ1-4
CDR3aa: CAISDGTTNEKLFF

abundance: .
v_gene: TRBV5-1
j_gene: TRBJ2-3
CDR3aa: CASSLDGRVLDTQYF

abundance: .
v_gene: TRBV20-1
j_gene: TRBJ1-4
CDR3aa: CSVSPTRGQLEKLFF

abundance: .
v_gene: TRBV7-9
j_gene: TRBJ1-4
CDR3aa: CASSLRQGTNEKLFF

abundance: .
v_gene: TRBV7-2
j_gene: TRBJ2-7
CDR3aa: CASRGVSAEQYF

abundance: .
v_gene: TRBV15
j_gene: TRBJ2-1
CDR3aa: CATSTGTYNEQFF

abundance: .
v_gene: TRBV5-1
j_gene: TRBJ2-1
CDR3aa: CASSLGPSGSLYNEQFF

abundance: many
v_gene: TRBV20-1
j_gene: TRBJ2-6
CDR3aa: CSARATHRGGFMGISTNVLTF

abundance: .
v_gene: TRBV12-3/TRBV12-4
j_gene: .
CDR3aa: CASKKQGYETQYF

abundance: .
v_gene: TRBV5-1
j_gene: TRBJ1-1
CDR3aa: CASSGGPSNTEAFF

abundance: many
v_gene: TRBV4-2
j_gene: TRBJ2-7
CDR3aa: CASSQSSGTSFYEQYF

abundance: once
v_gene: TRBV3-1
j_gene: TRBJ1-2
CDR3aa: CASRPTSRGNYGYTF

abundance: many
v_gene: TRBV12-3/TRBV12-4
j_gene: TRBJ1-6
CDR3aa: CASKRGTANSPLHF

abundance: once
v_gene: TRBV20-1
j_gene: TRBJ2-3
CDR3aa: CSATHLQRASTDTQYF

abundance: .
v_gene: TRBV29-1
j_gene: TRBJ2-1
CDR3aa: CSVERAGGSYNEQFF

abundance: .
v_gene: TRBV3-1
j_gene: TRBJ2-5
CDR3aa: CASSQASVQETQYF

abundance: once
v_gene: TRBV5-1
j_gene: TRBJ2-4
CDR3aa: CASSSENIQYF

abundance: many
v_gene: TRBV5-1
j_gene: TRBJ1-2
CDR3aa: CASRFGGQGDGYTF

abundance: .
v_gene: TRBV6-5
j_gene: TRBJ2-6
CDR3aa: CASTYLGAFSGANVLTF

abundance: .
v_gene: TRBV12-3/TRBV12-4
j_gene: TRBJ2-5
CDR3aa: CASSPTGLPQETQYF

abundance: .
v_gene: TRBV15
j_gene: TRBJ2-2
CDR3aa: CATTRQVTGELFF

abundance: .
v_gene: TRBV7-9
j_gene: TRBJ1-5
CDR3aa: CASTNLGGQPQHF